One T cell receptor beta chain is described in this entry. The CDR3 loop spans 13 amino acids. The V and J ends lost 2 bases and 0 bases respectively, with 6 bases between them. In germline, CDR1 is SGDLS, CDR2 YYNGEE. This sample was taken from a study of T cell responses to AZD1222 COVID-19 vaccine. Assay: immunoSEQ multiplex PCR; the TCRdb copy retains only in-frame clones and omits some. The table includes some 150,000 clones, about 88% detected once. Sequenced material: peripheral blood, taken on day 0 of AZD1222 vaccination. This TCR derives from an adult in good health. V usage is TRBV9 and J usage is TRBJ2-7; unclear D gene. The CDR3 nucleotides read TGTGCCAGCAGCGTCCAGGACTCCTACGAGCAGTACTTC. Translating it yields CASSVQDSYEQYF. The full variable domain, in which reference TRBV9 and TRBJ2-7 provide the parts outside the CDR3, is DSGVTQTPKHLITATGQRVTLRCSPRSGDLSVYWYQQSLDQGLQFLIQYYNGEERAKGNILERFSAQQFPDLHSELNLSSLELGDSALYFCASSVQDSYEQYFGPGTRLTVT.